This T cell receptor beta chain came from a study of fetal regulatory T cell absence and autoimmunity. In the study overall: Exocrine pancreas autoimmunity occurred in IPEX patients lacking clinical diabetes.

Findings and caveats of the study: Some top pancreas TCR clones were over 80-fold enriched versus cord blood. Broadly similar TRB gene family usage was seen in pancreas and cord blood.

Points on this clone: What it recognizes is unknown.

The germline V gene encodes CDR1 SGHVS and CDR2 FNYEAQ. The CDR3 consists of 15 residues. V shed 1 base and J shed 6 bases, with 16 bases lying between them. Sequencing was at survey level. Method: immunoSEQ multiplex PCR; TCRdb's copy keeps in-frame clones and lacks some. Found here are roughly 95,000 clones, around 72% of them singletons; the top ten hold roughly 2%. Sequencing was done on a sample of pancreas tissue. This clonotype was obtained from a male donor with IPEX syndrome. J is TRBJ2-7 and V is TRBV7-6; TRBD1 might be the D (6 bases). The CDR3: CASSLGDKGAAEQYF. DNA of the CDR3: TGTGCCAGCAGCTTAGGGGACAAAGGGGCTGCCGAGCAGTACTTC.